These 26 T cell receptor beta chains originate from one sample sequenced in a study of blood T cell repertoires in COVID-19. Repertoires were generated with immunoSEQ multiplex PCR, while TCRdb's copy carries only in-frame clones and drops some. Of 68,000 or so clones listed, approximately 90% were seen once; the top ten hold about 2.9%. The specimen sequenced was peripheral blood. These receptors came from a man aged 50-60 years with acute or convalescent COVID-19.

This chain links TRBV4-1 with TRBJ2-3; the match to TRBD2 covers 7 bases. Germline CDR1 MGHRA, CDR2 YSYEKL. Trimming at V came to 1 base and at J to 5 bases, leaving 9 bases not matched to a gene. CDR3 length equals 16 residues. CDR3 loop: CASSQVEAGVGDTQYF. The CDR3 DNA reads as TGCGCCAGCAGCCAAGTCGAGGCGGGAGTTGGAGATACGCAGTATTTT.

This chain connects TRBV6-6 to TRBJ2-1; 14 nucleotides align to TRBD2. The V segment lost 6 bases and the J segment 14 bases; nucleotides outside the gene matches: 9. This CDR3 region has 14 residues. CDR1 and CDR2 from the germline V gene are MNHNY and SVGAGI (reference sequence). This chain's CDR3 is CASRGGLAGAVEFF. In DNA form, the CDR3 reads TGTGCCAGCAGAGGGGGACTAGCGGGAGCTGTAGAGTTCTTC.

This clone was recorded only once. This rearrangement joins TRBV14 to TRBJ1-2; 9 positions agree with TRBD1. The trim removed 1 base at V and 5 bases at J, leaving 8 bases unmatched. The CDR3 is made up of 16 amino acids. Germline CDR1 reads SGHDN; CDR2 reads FVKESK. This chain's CDR3 is CASSQVGQGRGYGYTF. CDR3 DNA: TGTGCCAGCAGCCAAGTGGGACAGGGTAGAGGGTATGGCTACACCTTC.

The rearrangement uses TRBV12-3 or TRBV12-4 and TRBJ2-4; possibly TRBD2 for D (5 bases). V lost 2 bases, J lost 7 bases, and 9 bases lay in between. The CDR3 is 13 residues long. The CDR3 sequence: CASSLRTGNIQYF. The CDR3 DNA reads as TGTGCCAGCAGTTTAAGGACGGGGAACATTCAGTACTTC.

This chain joins TRBV5-6 and TRBJ2-7; TRBD2 aligns across 10 bases. The CDR3 loop spans 17 amino acids. Germline CDR1 and CDR2: SGHDT and YYEEEE. With V trimmed by 0 bases and J by 3 bases, 9 bases remained unmatched. The CDR3 DNA reads as TGTGCCAGCAGCTTGGGTTCAAGACTAGCGGGTATCTACGAGCAGTACGTC. Protein product: CASSLGSRLAGIYEQYV.

CDR3 in DNA: TGTGCCAGTAGTATGGGTAGGGGGAATCAGCCCCAGCATTTT. Its protein product is CASSMGRGNQPQHF. The chain couples TRBV19 to TRBJ1-5; TRBD1 might be the D (6 bases). The CDR3 has 14 amino acids. V lost 3 bases to trimming and J lost 4 bases, with 10 bases between them. The germline gives CDR1 LNHDA, CDR2 SQIVND (reference sequence).

This rearrangement joins TRBV28 to TRBJ1-4; D uncertain. Germline V gene lookup returns CDR1 MDHEN and CDR2 SYDVKM. V was pared by 3 bases and J by 8 bases, with 16 bases between. The CDR3 is 15 residues long. This CDR3 is CASSLGRPKKEKLFF. CDR3 bases: TGTGCCAGCAGTTTGGGCCGCCCCAAGAAAGAAAAACTGTTTTTT. Supplemented by reference TRBV28 and TRBJ1-4, the full variable domain reads DVKVTQSSRYLVKRTGEKVFLECVQDMDHENMFWYRQDPGLGLRLIYFSYDVKMKEKGDIPEGYSVSREKKERFSLILESASTNQTSMYLCASSLGRPKKEKLFFGSGTQLSVL.

V usage is TRBV2 and J usage is TRBJ2-1, with 12 nucleotides matching TRBD2. V was pared by 4 bases and J by 5 bases, with 6 bases of the junction left unmatched. Germline assignment: CDR1 SNHLY and CDR2 FYNNEI. The CDR3 consists of 16 residues. DNA of the CDR3: TGTGCCAGCAGTGCCACTGGACTAGCGGGGAACAATGAGCAGTTCTTC. It encodes CASSATGLAGNNEQFF.

The rearrangement uses TRBV19 and TRBJ2-7; the match to TRBD1 covers 7 bases. CDR3 size: 14 residues. From germline, CDR1 is LNHDA and CDR2 SQIVND (reference sequence). V shed 3 bases and J 3 bases; nucleotides not matched to a gene: 5. The CDR3 DNA sequence: TGTGCCAGTAGTATGACAGGGATAAACTACGAGCAGTACTTC. Amino acid sequence: CASSMTGINYEQYF.

This clone has at least ten counts. The chain recombines TRBV6-4 with TRBJ2-1, with TRBD2 identical over 11 bases. V lost 6 bases and J lost 6; bases outside the gene matches: 7. The CDR3 length is 15 residues. Per germline, CDR1 MRHNA and CDR2 SNTAGT. CDR3 nucleotide sequence: TGTGCCAGCAGCCTACTAGCGGGGGCTTCCAATGAGCAGTTCTTC. Protein: CASSLLAGASNEQFF.

The gene calls are TRBV24-1 and TRBJ1-2; 7 bases map to TRBD1. CDR1 is KGHDR, CDR2 SFDVKD, per germline. V was clipped by 0 bases and J by 4 bases; unmatched bases: 4. The CDR3 extends over 15 amino acids. This chain's CDR3 is CATSDLRQGVYGYTF. CDR3 nucleotides: TGTGCCACCAGTGATTTGAGACAGGGAGTCTATGGCTACACCTTC.

The J gene is TRBJ2-1, the V gene TRBV6-6, with 10 bases identical to TRBD2. CDR3 size: 16 residues. CDR1 is MNHNY and CDR2 is SVGAGI in the germline V gene (reference sequence). V shed 7 bases and J 4 bases; nucleotides not matched to a gene: 10. CDR3 sequence reads: CASTNQSSGGYNEQFF. The CDR3 region has the DNA TGTGCCAGCACCAATCAGTCTAGCGGGGGTTACAATGAGCAGTTCTTC.

The CDR3 reads CATSGTATNTGELFF. The CDR3, as DNA: TGTGCCACCAGCGGCACGGCGACAAACACCGGGGAGCTGTTTTTT. The rearrangement uses TRBV15 and TRBJ2-2, with no clear D. CDR1 is LNHNV and CDR2 is YYDKDF in the germline V gene (reference sequence). V lost 5 bases, J lost 2 bases, and 12 bases lay in between. The CDR3 runs 15 residues.

The V call is TRBV24-1, the J call TRBJ2-3; 12 nucleotides match TRBD2. Losses at the gene ends were 5 bases for V and 5 bases for J; bases not matched to a gene: 10. The CDR3 loop spans 17 amino acids. Germline CDR1 and CDR2: KGHDR and SFDVKD. CDR3 residues: CATSGVTSGSIGDTQYF. The CDR3 nucleotides read TGTGCCACCAGTGGGGTGACTAGCGGGAGTATCGGAGATACGCAGTATTTT.

V gene TRBV19 combines with J gene TRBJ2-2; D may be TRBD2 (5 bases). Germline V CDR1 and CDR2: LNHDA, SQIVND (reference sequence). The CDR3 contains 14 residues. V lost 3 bases to trimming and J lost 3 bases, with 8 bases between them. CDR3 in DNA: TGTGCCAGTAGTATCCGGGATTACACCGGGGAGCTGTTTTTT. As protein: CASSIRDYTGELFF.

The chain uses TRBV14 and TRBJ1-4; D is perhaps TRBD1 (6 bases). This CDR3 contains 15 residues. Trimming took 1 base from V and 4 from J, leaving 10 bases between them. Germline V gene lookup returns CDR1 SGHDN and CDR2 FVKESK. CDR3 amino acids: CASSQAGTSNEKLFF. The CDR3 DNA is TGTGCCAGCAGCCAAGCCGGGACAAGTAATGAAAAACTGTTTTTT.

V usage is TRBV28 and J usage is TRBJ2-5; 11 bases fit TRBD2. CDR1 MDHEN and CDR2 SYDVKM come from the germline V gene. The CDR3 loop spans 17 amino acids. The ends lost 3 bases at V and 5 bases at J; junction bases unmatched: 11. The chain's CDR3 is CASSFRLAGREGETQYF. The DNA of the CDR3 is TGTGCCAGCAGTTTCAGACTAGCGGGACGGGAAGGGGAGACCCAGTACTTC.

The chain employs TRBV19 and TRBJ2-3; TRBD2 matches at 8 bases. V shed 10 bases, J shed 4 bases, and the junction held 10 bases outside the gene matches. CDR1 and CDR2 (germline): LNHDA, SQIVND (reference sequence). The CDR3 length is 14 residues. The CDR3 protein is CATTLTAGADTQYF. As DNA, the CDR3 is TGTGCCACAACACTAACAGCGGGAGCAGATACGCAGTATTTT.

V and J are TRBV28 and TRBJ1-1; no clear D gene. The CDR3 runs to 13 residues. Trimming shortened V by 2 bases and J by 1 base, and 5 bases separated the two germline ends. CDR1 is MDHEN and CDR2 is SYDVKM in the germline V gene. CDR3 coding DNA: TGTGCCAGCAGTTTACCCCAGAACACTGAAGCTTTCTTT. Protein product: CASSLPQNTEAFF.

The rearrangement joins TRBV4-1 to TRBJ2-4; 15 bases are shared with TRBD2. J lost 2 bases, V lost 0 bases, and 8 bases had no gene match. The CDR3 runs to 20 residues. Germline values: CDR1 MGHRA, CDR2 YSYEKL. CDR3 nucleotide sequence: TGCGCCAGCAGCCAAGATTGGACTAGCGGGAGGGTCTGGTCCAAAAACATTCAGTACTTC. This sequence encodes CASSQDWTSGRVWSKNIQYF.

This rearrangement joins TRBV18 to TRBJ2-3; 7 nucleotides align to TRBD2. The CDR3 consists of 17 residues. The germline gives CDR1 KGHSH, CDR2 LQKENI. V gave up 4 bases and J gave up 3 bases; unmatched junction bases: 13. CDR3 in DNA: TGTGCCAGCTCACGAGGCGTAGGGAGCGGGGCTACAGATACGCAGTATTTT. Its translation: CASSRGVGSGATDTQYF.

This clone was counted only a few times. The chain joins TRBV2 to TRBJ2-1; 7 nucleotides agree with TRBD2. After removal of 4 bases from V and 4 bases from J, the junction contained 7 bases not matched to a gene. This CDR3 has 15 residues. Germline CDR1 is SNHLY and CDR2 is FYNNEI. The CDR3 sequence is CASSVSSGAYNEQFF. The CDR3, as DNA: TGTGCCAGCAGTGTCTCTAGCGGAGCTTACAATGAGCAGTTCTTC.

The chain is built from TRBV24-1 and TRBJ2-3, with TRBD1 as a possible D gene (5 bases). Germline V gene data show CDR1 as KGHDR and CDR2 as SFDVKD. Trimming stripped 1 base from V and 5 bases from J, with 15 bases between. This CDR3 region has 16 residues. The CDR3 bases are TGTGCCACCAGTGATTTTAAGGGGCTTAAGGGAGATACGCAGTATTTT. This sequence encodes CATSDFKGLKGDTQYF.

This chain connects TRBV6-6 to TRBJ1-1, with 10 bases lining up with TRBD1. Trimming at V came to 5 bases and at J to 6 bases, leaving 6 bases not matched to a gene. From germline, CDR1 is MNHNY and CDR2 SVGAGI (reference sequence). CDR3 length: 14 residues. CDR3 DNA: TGTGCCAGCAGTCGACAGGGGGCGGTGGCTGAAGCTTTCTTT. Amino acids: CASSRQGAVAEAFF.

The chain links TRBV7-2 to TRBJ2-4; 9 nucleotides line up with TRBD1. The CDR3 totals 14 residues. V lost 5 bases to trimming and J lost 7 bases; unmatched junction nucleotides: 6. Germline V gene lookup returns CDR1 SGHTA and CDR2 FQGNSA. CDR3 region: CASSGRTGENIQYF. CDR3 DNA sequence: TGTGCCAGCAGCGGAAGGACAGGGGAGAACATTCAGTACTTC.

The chain combines TRBV6-6 with TRBJ2-7; no definite D call. Germline-derived CDR1 and CDR2 are MNHNY and SVGAGI (reference sequence). This CDR3 has 13 residues. Trimming took 2 bases from V and 0 from J, leaving 5 bases between them. The CDR3 sequence is CASSYGASYEQYV. CDR3 DNA sequence: TGTGCCAGCAGTTACGGAGCCTCCTACGAGCAGTACGTC.